These T cell receptor beta chains were read from a single sample in a study of Ad26.COV2.S vaccination and SARS-CoV-2 variants. The repertoire was sequenced with immunoSEQ multiplex PCR; TCRdb's copy has only in-frame clones and lacks some. The table includes about 420,000 clones, around 89% detected once. Sequenced material: peripheral blood, taken in a trial of Ad26.COV2.S vaccine versus placebo. The source of these receptors is a person aged 18-65 years who received the Ad26.COV2.S COVID-19 vaccine or a placebo. CDR3s include the opening cysteine and the closing phenylalanine or tryptophan. Each record gives: D gene, J gene, clone size, V gene, CDR3 DNA, CDR3 protein. A D gene is named only where the DNA matches it firmly. Not all rows give a size; the values are once, few, many and, for expanded clones, a class.

NA	TRBJ2-2	NA	TRBV28	TGTGCCAGCAGCCGTACTTCTACCGGGGAGCTGTTTTTT	CASSRTSTGELFF
TRBD2	TRBJ2-7	NA	TRBV10-3	TGTGCCACTCTGGGACTAGCGGGGGGTCTTAGCTCCTACGAGCAGTACTTC	CATLGLAGGLSSYEQYF
NA	TRBJ1-1	once	TRBV5-1	TGCGCCAGCAGCTTGACCAATAGCATGAACACTGAAGCTTTCTTT	CASSLTNSMNTEAFF
NA	TRBJ2-7	NA	TRBV6-5	TGTGCCAGCAGCGGAGGCAACCTATACGAGCAGTACTTC	CASSGGNLYEQYF
TRBD1	TRBJ2-5	NA	TRBV28	TGTGCCAGCAGTTTCATCGGGACAGGGATAGAGACCCAGTACTTC	CASSFIGTGIETQYF
NA	TRBJ2-2	NA	TRBV7-3	TGTGCCAGCAGCAAGGAGGGAGCGGGGAACACCGGGGAGCTGTTTTTT	CASSKEGAGNTGELFF
TRBD1	TRBJ1-2	NA	TRBV28	TGTGCCAGCAGTTTGGGGACAGGGAATGGCTACACCTTC	CASSLGTGNGYTF
NA	TRBJ1-6	NA	TRBV6-2/TRBV6-3	TGTGCCAGCAGTTACCCACGGACGGGGGGAAATTCACCCCTCCACTTT	CASSYPRTGGNSPLHF
TRBD1	TRBJ1-6	few	TRBV7-9	TGTGCCAGCAGCCTCTGGGACAGTACAAACTCACCCCTCCACTTT	CASSLWDSTNSPLHF
TRBD1	TRBJ1-2	NA	TRBV18	TGTGCCAGCTCACCAGAGTCAGGACAGGTCTATGGCTACACCTTC	CASSPESGQVYGYTF
NA	TRBJ1-6	NA	TRBV6-5	TGTGCCAGCAGTTCCCAGGACGCCCGGCGTTCACCCCTCCACTTT	CASSSQDARRSPLHF
NA	TRBJ1-4	NA	TRBV5-4	TGTGCCAGCAGCTTTCGGGAGAATGAAAAACTGTTTTTT	CASSFRENEKLFF
NA	TRBJ2-7	NA	TRBV6-5	TGTGCCAGCAGTTACTCTTCCAGGGGCGACGAGCAGTACTTC	CASSYSSRGDEQYF
NA	TRBJ2-1	NA	TRBV5-6	TGTGCCAGCAGCCGCGGGACAAAGCAGTTCTTC	CASSRGTKQFF
NA	TRBJ1-6	NA	TRBV30	TGTGCCTGGAGTCGTAGAGAAAATTCACCCCTCCACTTT	CAWSRRENSPLHF
TRBD1	TRBJ1-6	few	TRBV6-6	TGTGCCAGCAGTCCGGGGACAGGGAGTTTCATATGGTCACCCCTCCACTTT	CASSPGTGSFIWSPLHF
NA	TRBJ1-5	NA	TRBV28	TGTGCCAGCACCCAACCCCCTGAGGGGAATCAGCCCCAGCATTTT	CASTQPPEGNQPQHF
TRBD1	TRBJ1-4	NA	TRBV19	TGTGCCAGTTGGGACAGGGGGTCCAGTGAAAAACTGTTTTTT	CASWDRGSSEKLFF
NA	TRBJ2-3	NA	TRBV19	TGTGCCAGTAGTCCGTATTTAGATACGCAGTATTTT	CASSPYLDTQYF
NA	TRBJ2-6	once	TRBV19	TGTGCCAGTAGTATAACAGGACAGAGCTCTGGGGCCAACGTCCTGACTTTC	CASSITGQSSGANVLTF
TRBD2	TRBJ2-2	once	TRBV19	TGTGCCAGTAGTACAATTAGCGGGGCGAACACCGGGGAGCTGTTTTTT	CASSTISGANTGELFF
TRBD1	TRBJ2-3	NA	TRBV18	TGTGCCAGCTCCCATGGACAGGGGGCTGATACGCAGTATTTT	CASSHGQGADTQYF
NA	TRBJ1-4	NA	TRBV6-6	TGTGCCAGCAGATACCTCGGGGCAGGTTTAAATGAAAAACTGTTTTTT	CASRYLGAGLNEKLFF
NA	TRBJ2-7	NA	TRBV6-1	TGTGCCAGCAGTGAAGCATGGCAGGGGTCTCCCTACGAGCAGTACTTC	CASSEAWQGSPYEQYF
TRBD2	TRBJ2-3	NA	TRBV5-1	TGCGCCAGCAGCTTGAAACCTAGCGGGGGAGCAGCAGGAGATACGCAGTATTTT	CASSLKPSGGAAGDTQYF
TRBD1	TRBJ1-5	NA	TRBV6-1	TGTGCCAGCAGTGAACTAACGGGACAGGGAGGCAATCAGCCCCAGCATTTT	CASSELTGQGGNQPQHF
NA	TRBJ2-6	NA	TRBV2	TGTGCCAGCGAGGGCACCTACTCTGGGGCCAACGTCCTGACTTTC	CASEGTYSGANVLTF
TRBD2	TRBJ2-3	NA	TRBV19	TGTGCCAGTAGTTACGGGGGGGACACAGATACGCAGTATTTT	CASSYGGDTDTQYF
TRBD2	TRBJ2-5	NA	TRBV7-9	TGTGCCAGCAGTCGTACTGGCGGGGGGGAGACCCAGTACTTC	CASSRTGGGETQYF
TRBD2	TRBJ2-1	NA	TRBV10-3	TGTGCCATCACTCTACTAGCGGGGGGGGCGAACCAAAACAATGAGCAGTTCTTC	CAITLLAGGANQNNEQFF
NA	TRBJ2-3	NA	TRBV21-1	TGTGCCAGCAGCAGCGGACAGGATGAAACAGATACGCAGTATTTT	CASSSGQDETDTQYF
TRBD1	TRBJ1-6	once	TRBV30	TGTGCCTGGACGGACAGGGCCAATTCACCCCTCCACTTT	CAWTDRANSPLHF
TRBD2	TRBJ2-7	NA	TRBV30	TGTGCCTGGACTCTAGCGGGGGCCCCCTGGGAGCAGTACTTC	CAWTLAGAPWEQYF
NA	TRBJ2-3	NA	TRBV5-8	TGTGCCAGCAGCTTGGGTGGGCTTAGCACAGATACGCAGTATTTT	CASSLGGLSTDTQYF
NA	TRBJ1-2	few	TRBV5-8	TGTGCCAGCAGCTTCGGGCCAACTGGGGTCTACACCTTC	CASSFGPTGVYTF
TRBD1	TRBJ2-5	NA	TRBV5-4	TGTGCCAGCAGCGTACAGGGGGCGGGGGAGACCCAGTACTTC	CASSVQGAGETQYF
NA	TRBJ2-7	NA	TRBV5-4	TGTGCCAGCAGCTTGGGCCCCCGGGGAGAGCAGTACTTC	CASSLGPRGEQYF
TRBD1	TRBJ2-7	NA	TRBV25-1	TGTGCCAGCAGTGAACTACAGGGGATCCAGTACTTC	CASSELQGIQYF
TRBD1	TRBJ2-7	once	TRBV10-2	TGCGCCAGCAGTCCCGACAGGGCAGGCGAGCAGTACTTC	CASSPDRAGEQYF
TRBD2	TRBJ2-1	NA	TRBV6-5	TGTGCCAGCAAAAGGACTAGCGGGGGGCCTGAGCAGTTCTTC	CASKRTSGGPEQFF
TRBD1	TRBJ1-2	NA	TRBV2	TGTGCCAGCAGTTGGGGACAGGGGGGCTCAGGCTACACCTTC	CASSWGQGGSGYTF
TRBD1	TRBJ2-1	NA	TRBV7-9	TGTGCCAGCAGCTTTCTAGGGGGCTGGGTCTTC	CASSFLGGWVF
NA	TRBJ2-1	once	TRBV7-2	TGTGCCAGCAGCTCAGAACTAGTTCTTGATGAGCAGTTCTTC	CASSSELVLDEQFF
TRBD1	TRBJ2-3	once	TRBV5-8	TGTGCCAGCAGCTTGGAGGACAGGGCCCACACAGATACGCAGTATTTT	CASSLEDRAHTDTQYF
NA	TRBJ2-5	NA	TRBV5-1	TGCGCCAGCAGCTTGGCAGTCTTCACCGAGACCCAGTACTTC	CASSLAVFTETQYF
NA	TRBJ1-1	many	TRBV6-2/TRBV6-3	TGTGCCAGCAGTTTAAGGGACGACGGGAACACTGAAGCTTTCTTT	CASSLRDDGNTEAFF
NA	TRBJ2-3	NA	TRBV11-3	TGTGCCAGCAGCTTAGGCATAAGCATTACCACAGATACGCAGTATTTT	CASSLGISITTDTQYF
TRBD1	TRBJ2-2	NA	TRBV4-3	TGCGCCAGCAGCCAAGAAGGACAGGGGTGGACCGGGGAGCTGTTTTTT	CASSQEGQGWTGELFF
NA	TRBJ2-6	NA	TRBV7-2	TGTGCCAGCAGACCGGAGGGTTCTGGGGCCAACGTCCTGACTTTC	CASRPEGSGANVLTF
NA	TRBJ1-2	few	TRBV7-9	TGTGCCAGCAGCTTAGTCGGGGGATCGGATGGCTACACCTTC	CASSLVGGSDGYTF
TRBD2	TRBJ2-7	NA	TRBV15	TGTGCCACCAGCAGAGATAGGCTAGCGGGGGGGTACGAGCAGTACTTC	CATSRDRLAGGYEQYF
NA	TRBJ2-2	once	TRBV6-4	TGTGCCAGCAGTGACTCGAGTCAGGGCGAGCTGTTTTTT	CASSDSSQGELFF
NA	TRBJ2-2	once	TRBV4-2	TGTGCCAGCAGCCAGGACAGAATGAACACCGGGGAGCTGTTTTTT	CASSQDRMNTGELFF
NA	TRBJ1-3	NA	TRBV28	TGTGCCACGGGGGGAGGCTCTGGAAACACCATATATTTT	CATGGGSGNTIYF
NA	TRBJ1-1	NA	TRBV19	TGTGCCAGTAGTAGCCAGATTAACACTGAAGCTTTCTTT	CASSSQINTEAFF